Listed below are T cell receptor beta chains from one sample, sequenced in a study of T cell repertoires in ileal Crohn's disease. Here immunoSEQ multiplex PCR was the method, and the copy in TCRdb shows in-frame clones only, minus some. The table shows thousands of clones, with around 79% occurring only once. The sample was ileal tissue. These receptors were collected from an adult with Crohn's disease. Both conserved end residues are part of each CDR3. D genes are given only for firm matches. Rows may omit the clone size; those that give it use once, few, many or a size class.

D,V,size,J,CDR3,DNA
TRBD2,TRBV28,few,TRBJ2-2,CASSRTSGSPGELFF,TGTGCCAGCAGTCGGACTAGCGGGAGTCCCGGGGAGCTGTTTTTT
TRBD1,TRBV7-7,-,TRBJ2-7,CASSPGTGSDEQYF,TGTGCCAGCAGCCCCGGGACAGGGAGCGACGAGCAGTACTTC
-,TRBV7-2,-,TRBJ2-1,CASTLGSGSYNEQFF,TGTGCCAGCACCCTTGGTAGCGGCAGTTACAATGAGCAGTTCTTC
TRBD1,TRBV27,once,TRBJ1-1,CASRPTGGLSQAFF,TGTGCCAGCAGACCGACAGGGGGCTTGTCGCAAGCTTTCTTT
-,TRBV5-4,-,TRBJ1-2,CASSSGQGGYGYTF,TGTGCCAGCAGCTCAGGACAAGGTGGATACGGCTACACCTTC
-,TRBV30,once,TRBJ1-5,CAWAPPGGPQHF,TGTGCCTGGGCCCCCCCGGGGGGGCCCCAGCATTTT
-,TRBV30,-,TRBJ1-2,CAYSSPGLANYGYTF,TGTGCCTATTCTAGCCCGGGCCTAGCTAACTATGGCTACACCTTC
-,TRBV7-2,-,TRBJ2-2,CASRAGTTNTGELFF,TGTGCCAGCAGGGCCGGGACAACGAACACCGGGGAGCTGTTTTTT
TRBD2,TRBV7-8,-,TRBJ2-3,CASSSGLAHTDTQYF,TGTGCCAGCAGCTCGGGACTAGCGCACACAGATACGCAGTATTTT
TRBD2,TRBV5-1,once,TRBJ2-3,CASRRGLAALELGDTQYF,TGCGCCAGCAGACGAGGACTAGCGGCCCTAGAACTTGGGGATACGCAGTATTTT
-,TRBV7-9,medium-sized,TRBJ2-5,CASSFLGSETQYF,TGTGCCAGCAGCTTCCTTGGCTCAGAGACCCAGTACTTC
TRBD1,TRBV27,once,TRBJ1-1,CASSQGTAPTEAFF,TGTGCCAGCAGTCAAGGGACAGCTCCTACTGAAGCTTTCTTT
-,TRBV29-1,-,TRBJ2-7,CSGAVGGNEQYF,TGCAGCGGGGCGGTCGGAGGGAACGAGCAGTACTTC
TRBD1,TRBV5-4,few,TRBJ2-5,CASSLRTGQETQYF,TGTGCCAGCAGCCTACGGACAGGACAAGAGACCCAGTACTTC
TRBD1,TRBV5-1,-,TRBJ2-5,CASSPGTGGEETQYF,TGCGCCAGCAGCCCGGGGACAGGGGGGGAAGAGACCCAGTACTTC
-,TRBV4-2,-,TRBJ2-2,CASSPPGLDTGELFF,TGTGCCAGCAGCCCGCCGGGACTCGACACCGGGGAGCTGTTTTTT
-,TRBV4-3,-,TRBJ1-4,CASSQDYRAWGKLFF,TGCGCCAGCAGCCAAGATTACAGGGCGTGGGGAAAACTGTTTTTT
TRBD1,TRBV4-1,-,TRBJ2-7,CASSHRTGGYEQYF,TGCGCCAGCAGCCACAGGACAGGGGGATACGAGCAGTACTTC
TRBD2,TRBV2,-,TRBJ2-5,CASRRLAGGWDQYF,TGTGCCAGCAGGCGACTAGCGGGAGGTTGGGACCAGTACTTC
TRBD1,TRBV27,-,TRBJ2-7,CASSPHLGTGYYYEQYF,TGTGCCAGCAGTCCACATCTCGGGACAGGGTACTACTACGAGCAGTACTTC
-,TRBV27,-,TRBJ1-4,CASSLSWQGGEKLFF,TGTGCCAGCAGTTTATCGTGGCAGGGAGGGGAAAAACTGTTTTTT
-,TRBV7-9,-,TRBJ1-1,CASSPRGGGGTEAFF,TGTGCCAGCAGCCCCCGGGGGGGTGGGGGCACTGAAGCTTTCTTT
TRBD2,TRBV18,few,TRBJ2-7,CASSPTTDRAGVWHF,TGTGCCAGCTCACCCACCACGGACCGAGCGGGAGTATGGCACTTC
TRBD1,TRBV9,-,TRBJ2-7,CASSVDGTETYEQYF,TGTGCCAGCAGCGTAGATGGGACAGAGACCTACGAGCAGTACTTC
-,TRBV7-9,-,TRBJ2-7,CASSLDPGRELNEQYF,TGTGCCAGCAGCTTAGATCCCGGCAGGGAACTCAACGAGCAGTACTTC
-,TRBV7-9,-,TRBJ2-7,CASSLGTATYEQYF,TGTGCCAGCAGCTTAGGGACAGCAACCTACGAGCAGTACTTC
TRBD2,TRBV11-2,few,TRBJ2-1,CASSLTSGSPIYNEQFF,TGTGCCAGCAGCTTGACTAGCGGGAGCCCAATCTACAATGAGCAGTTCTTC
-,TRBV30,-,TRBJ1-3,CAVAPSGNTIYF,TGTGCCGTGGCCCCCTCTGGAAACACCATATATTTT